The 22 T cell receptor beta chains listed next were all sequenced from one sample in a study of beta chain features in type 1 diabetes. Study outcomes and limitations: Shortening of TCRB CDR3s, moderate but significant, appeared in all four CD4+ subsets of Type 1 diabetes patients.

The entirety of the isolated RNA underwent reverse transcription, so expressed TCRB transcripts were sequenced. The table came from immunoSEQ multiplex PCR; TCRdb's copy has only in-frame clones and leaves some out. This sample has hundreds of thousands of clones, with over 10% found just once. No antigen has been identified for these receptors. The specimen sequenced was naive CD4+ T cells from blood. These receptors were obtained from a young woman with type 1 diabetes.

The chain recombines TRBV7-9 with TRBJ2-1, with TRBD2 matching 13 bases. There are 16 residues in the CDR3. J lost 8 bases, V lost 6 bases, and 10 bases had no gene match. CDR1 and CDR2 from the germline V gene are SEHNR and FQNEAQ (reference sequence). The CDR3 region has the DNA TGTGCCAGCAGGTTGGGACTAGCGGGATCCTGGGATGAGCAGTTCTTC. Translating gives CASRLGLAGSWDEQFF.

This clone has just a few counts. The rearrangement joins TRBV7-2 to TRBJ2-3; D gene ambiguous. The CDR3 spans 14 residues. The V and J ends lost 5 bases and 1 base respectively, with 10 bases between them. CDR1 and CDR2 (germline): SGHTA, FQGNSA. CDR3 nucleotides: TGTGCCAGCAGCGAGGCCTTGCGCACAGATACGCAGTATTTT. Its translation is CASSEALRTDTQYF.

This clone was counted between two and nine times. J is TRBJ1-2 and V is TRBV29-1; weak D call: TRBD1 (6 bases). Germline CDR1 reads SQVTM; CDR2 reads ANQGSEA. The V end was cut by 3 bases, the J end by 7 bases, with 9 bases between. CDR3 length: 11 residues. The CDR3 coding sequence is TGCAGCGTTGACACAGGGCTTGGCTACACCTTC. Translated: CSVDTGLGYTF.

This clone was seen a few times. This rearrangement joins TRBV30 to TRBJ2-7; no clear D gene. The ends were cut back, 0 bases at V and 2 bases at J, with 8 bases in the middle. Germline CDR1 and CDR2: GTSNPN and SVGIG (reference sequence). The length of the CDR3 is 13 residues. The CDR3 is CAWSVQPTYEQYF. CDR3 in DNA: TGTGCCTGGAGTGTACAGCCTACCTACGAGCAGTACTTC.

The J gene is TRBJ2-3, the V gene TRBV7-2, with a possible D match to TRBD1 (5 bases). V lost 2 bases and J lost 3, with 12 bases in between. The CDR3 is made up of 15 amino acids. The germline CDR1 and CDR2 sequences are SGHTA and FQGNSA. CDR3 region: CASSLMGRGTDTQYF. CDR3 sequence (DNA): TGTGCCAGCAGCTTAATGGGAAGGGGTACAGATACGCAGTATTTT.

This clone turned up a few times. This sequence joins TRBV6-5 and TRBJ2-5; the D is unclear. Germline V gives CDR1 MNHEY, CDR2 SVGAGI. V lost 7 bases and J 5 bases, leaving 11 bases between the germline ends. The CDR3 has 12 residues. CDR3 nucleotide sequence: TGTGCCAGCACGACTGGCTTGGAGACCCAGTACTTC. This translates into CASTTGLETQYF.

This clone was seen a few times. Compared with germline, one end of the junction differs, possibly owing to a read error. CDR3 region: CASSPGRDSFEQYF. Here the CDR3 DNA reads TGTGCCAGCAGCCCGGGAAGGGACTCCTTCGAGCAGTACTTC. This chain connects TRBV4-2 to TRBJ2-5; maybe TRBD2 (6 bases). The end of the DNA is better explained by TRBJ2-7, so the J call may be wrong. The CDR3 is 14 residues long. CDR1 LGHNA and CDR2 YNFKEQ come from the germline V gene.

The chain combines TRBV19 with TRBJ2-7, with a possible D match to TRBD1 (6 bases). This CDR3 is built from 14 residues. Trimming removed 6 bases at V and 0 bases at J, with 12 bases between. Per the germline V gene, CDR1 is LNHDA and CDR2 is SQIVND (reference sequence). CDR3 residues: CASRTQQGSYEQYF. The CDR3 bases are TGTGCCAGTAGAACACAACAGGGCTCCTACGAGCAGTACTTC.

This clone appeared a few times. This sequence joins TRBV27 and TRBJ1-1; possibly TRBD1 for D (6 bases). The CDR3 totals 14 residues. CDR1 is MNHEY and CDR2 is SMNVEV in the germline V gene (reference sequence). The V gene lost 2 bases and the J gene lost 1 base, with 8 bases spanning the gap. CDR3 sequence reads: CASSLTQGNTEAFF. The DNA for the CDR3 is TGTGCCAGCAGTTTAACACAGGGGAACACTGAAGCTTTCTTT.

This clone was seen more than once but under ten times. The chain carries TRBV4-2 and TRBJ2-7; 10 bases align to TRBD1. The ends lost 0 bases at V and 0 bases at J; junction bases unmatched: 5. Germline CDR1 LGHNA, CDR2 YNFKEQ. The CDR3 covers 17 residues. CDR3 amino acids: CASSQEQGTGASYEQYF. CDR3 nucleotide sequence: TGTGCCAGCAGCCAAGAACAAGGGACAGGGGCCTCCTACGAGCAGTACTTC.

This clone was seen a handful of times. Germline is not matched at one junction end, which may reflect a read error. CDR3 in DNA: TGTGCCAGCAGTTTATATTCCCCCCTCCACTTT. Its translation: CASSLYSPLHF. The chain recombines TRBV7-8 with TRBJ1-6; D gene unclear. Per germline, CDR1 SGHVS and CDR2 FQNEAQ. The CDR3 runs to 11 residues.

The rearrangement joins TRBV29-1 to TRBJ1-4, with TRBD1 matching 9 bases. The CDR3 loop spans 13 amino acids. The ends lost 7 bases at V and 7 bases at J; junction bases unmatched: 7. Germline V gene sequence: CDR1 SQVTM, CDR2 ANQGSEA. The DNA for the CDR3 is TGCAGCGCCAACAGGGGGCGAAGTGAAAAACTGTTTTTT. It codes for CSANRGRSEKLFF.

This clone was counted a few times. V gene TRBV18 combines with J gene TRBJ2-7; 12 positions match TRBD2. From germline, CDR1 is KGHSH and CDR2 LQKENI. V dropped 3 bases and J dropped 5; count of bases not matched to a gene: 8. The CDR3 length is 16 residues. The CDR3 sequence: CASSPTSGRPEDEQYF. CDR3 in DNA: TGTGCCAGCTCACCCACTAGCGGGAGGCCCGAGGACGAGCAGTACTTC.

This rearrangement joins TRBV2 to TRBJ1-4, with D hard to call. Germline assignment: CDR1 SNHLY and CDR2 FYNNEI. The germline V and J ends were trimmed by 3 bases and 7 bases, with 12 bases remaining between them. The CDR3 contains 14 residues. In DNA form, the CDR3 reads TGTGCCAGCAGTGAGTCGTTGGCAGTTGAAAAACTGTTTTTT. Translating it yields CASSESLAVEKLFF.

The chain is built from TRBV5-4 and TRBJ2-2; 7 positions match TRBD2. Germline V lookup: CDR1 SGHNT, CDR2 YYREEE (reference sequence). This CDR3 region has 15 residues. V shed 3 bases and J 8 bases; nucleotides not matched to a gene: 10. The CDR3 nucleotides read TGTGCCAGCAGCTGGGGGTCCGCAGCGGGAGGGGAGCTGTTTTTT. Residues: CASSWGSAAGGELFF.

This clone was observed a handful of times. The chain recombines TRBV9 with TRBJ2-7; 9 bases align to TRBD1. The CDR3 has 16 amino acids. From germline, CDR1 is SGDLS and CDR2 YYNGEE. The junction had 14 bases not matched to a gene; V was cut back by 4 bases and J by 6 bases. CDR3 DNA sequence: TGTGCCAGCAGCTACGGGACAGGGAGGACCCATTCCGAGCAGTACTTC. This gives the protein CASSYGTGRTHSEQYF. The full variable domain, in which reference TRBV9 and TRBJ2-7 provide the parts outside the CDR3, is DSGVTQTPKHLITATGQRVTLRCSPRSGDLSVYWYQQSLDQGLQFLIQYYNGEERAKGNILERFSAQQFPDLHSELNLSSLELGDSALYFCASSYGTGRTHSEQYFGPGTRLTVT.

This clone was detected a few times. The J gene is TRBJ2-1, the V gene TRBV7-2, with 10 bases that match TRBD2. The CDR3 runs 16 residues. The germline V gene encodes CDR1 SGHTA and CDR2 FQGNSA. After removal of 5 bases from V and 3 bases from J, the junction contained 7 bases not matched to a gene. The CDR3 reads CASSSQLAGYYNEQFF. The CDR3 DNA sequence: TGTGCCAGCAGCAGCCAACTAGCGGGGTACTACAATGAGCAGTTCTTC.

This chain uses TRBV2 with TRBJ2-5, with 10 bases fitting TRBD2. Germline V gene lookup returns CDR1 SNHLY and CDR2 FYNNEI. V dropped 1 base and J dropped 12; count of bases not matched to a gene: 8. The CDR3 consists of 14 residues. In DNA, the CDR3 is TGTGCCAGCAGTGAAGGTAGCGGGGGGCCGGCGGAGTACTTC. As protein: CASSEGSGGPAEYF.

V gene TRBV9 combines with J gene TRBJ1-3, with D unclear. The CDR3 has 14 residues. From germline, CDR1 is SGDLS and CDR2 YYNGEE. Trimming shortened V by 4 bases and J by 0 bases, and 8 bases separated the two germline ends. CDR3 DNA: TGTGCCAGCAGCATGGCAGTCTCTGGAAACACCATATATTTT. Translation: CASSMAVSGNTIYF. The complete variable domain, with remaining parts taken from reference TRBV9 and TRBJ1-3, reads DSGVTQTPKHLITATGQRVTLRCSPRSGDLSVYWYQQSLDQGLQFLIQYYNGEERAKGNILERFSAQQFPDLHSELNLSSLELGDSALYFCASSMAVSGNTIYFGEGSWLTVV.

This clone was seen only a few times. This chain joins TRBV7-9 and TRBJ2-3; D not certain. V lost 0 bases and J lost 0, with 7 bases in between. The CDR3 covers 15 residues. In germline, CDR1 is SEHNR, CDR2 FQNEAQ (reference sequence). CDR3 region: CASSLAHSSTDTQYF. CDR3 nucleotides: TGTGCCAGCAGCTTAGCCCACTCTAGCACAGATACGCAGTATTTT.

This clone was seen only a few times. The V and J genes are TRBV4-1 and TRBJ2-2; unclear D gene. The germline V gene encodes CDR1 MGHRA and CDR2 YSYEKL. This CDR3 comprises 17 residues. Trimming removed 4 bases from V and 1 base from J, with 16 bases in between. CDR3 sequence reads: CASSPTLRFKNTGELFF. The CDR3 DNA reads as TGCGCCAGCAGCCCGACTCTGCGGTTCAAGAACACCGGGGAGCTGTTTTTT.

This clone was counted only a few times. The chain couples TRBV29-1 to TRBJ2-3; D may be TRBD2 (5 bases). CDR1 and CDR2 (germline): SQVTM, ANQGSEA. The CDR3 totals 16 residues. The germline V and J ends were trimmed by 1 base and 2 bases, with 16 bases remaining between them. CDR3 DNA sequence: TGCAGCGTTGAAGGGGGAAGTAGAGGGAACACAGATACGCAGTATTTT. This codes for CSVEGGSRGNTDTQYF.